This T cell receptor (beta chain) was sequenced during a study of T cells after yellow fever vaccination. Study in general: SMART-Seq v4 Ultra Low Input handled preparation of low-cell-number fractions. Overall study findings and caveats: Once the booster was given, most primary-vaccination clones reappeared, at 95% to 97% for CD4 and around 90% for CD8. One caveat is that FACS-sorted repertoires could contain abundant clonotypes contaminating from the bulk population.

CDR1 and CDR2 from the germline V gene are ENHRY and SYGVKD. CDR3 length equals 14 residues. V lost 0 bases to trimming and J lost 4 bases, with 9 bases between them. UMIs were added to TCR cDNA along with a universal primer site when it was made by 5'RACE template switching. TCRdb re-analysed the 5' RACE reads in MiXCR, keeping a single row per CDR3 protein. The data hold 450,000 to 650,000 distinct CDR3 sequences, with just over 20% observed a single time. This clonotype turned up a few times. What it binds is unknown. This receptor was taken from a man in his late teens or twenties who received the YFV17D yellow fever vaccine. Sequenced here: PBMCs, sampled roughly 20 days after the first yellow fever vaccination. The J gene is TRBJ2-5, the V gene TRBV10-3; D possibly corresponds to TRBD2 (5 bases). CDR3 bases: TGTGCCATCAGTGAGTCTCAAGGAGGAGAGACCCAGTACTTC. This sequence encodes CAISESQGGETQYF.